These 10 T cell receptor beta chains were sequenced from one sample in a study of identical twins. TCRdb redid the calling of the 5' RACE reads with MiXCR, one entry per CDR3 protein. This sample has around 300,000 distinct CDR3 sequences; 8% to 9% occur once, and the top ten carry 2.1%. This sample was shared with a second study, whose subject was yellow fever vaccine responses in identical twins.

Material: memory (CD45RO+) T cells sorted from blood. The receptor source for this set is a woman between 18 and 30 years old in good health.

V is TRBV12-3 or TRBV12-4 and J is TRBJ2-4; 11 bases map to TRBD2. CDR3 length equals 18 residues. The V and J ends lost 3 bases and 1 base, in that order; junction bases with no gene match: 8. This chain's CDR3 is CASSFLTSGSLAKNIQYF. The CDR3 bases are TGTGCCAGCAGTTTTCTCACTAGCGGGAGTTTGGCCAAAAACATTCAGTACTTC.

This clonotype was found many times. The chain couples TRBV6-4 to TRBJ2-2; TRBD2 matches at 7 bases. V dropped 3 bases and J dropped 5; count of bases not matched to a gene: 6. Germline V gene data show CDR1 as MRHNA and CDR2 as SNTAGT. This CDR3 region has 15 residues. The CDR3 DNA is TGTGCCAGCAGTGAGGGCGGGGGTCGGACCGGGGAGCTGTTTTTT. Protein product: CASSEGGGRTGELFF.

About this clonotype: One end of the junction fails to match germline, which may point to a read error. V gene TRBV6-1 combines with J gene TRBJ1-4; D unresolved. Germline CDR1 is MNHNS and CDR2 is SASEGT. The CDR3 extends over 11 amino acids. The CDR3 DNA reads TGTGCCAGCAGAGAAGATGAAAAACTGTTTTTT. It specifies CASREDEKLFF.

Many counts were recorded for this clonotype. This chain joins TRBV11-2 and TRBJ1-6, with 8 bases matching TRBD1. CDR3 length: 15 amino acids. Germline values: CDR1 SGHAT, CDR2 FQNNGV. V shed 6 bases, J shed 7 bases, and the junction held 8 bases outside the gene matches. Here the CDR3 DNA reads TGTGCCAGCAGATTCCCAGGACAGGGCAATTCACCCCTCCACTTT. This codes for CASRFPGQGNSPLHF.

The chain carries TRBV28 and TRBJ2-7; TRBD1 matches at 7 bases. The trim removed 2 bases at V and 3 bases at J, leaving 4 bases unmatched. The CDR3 sequence is 14 residues long. Germline assignment: CDR1 MDHEN and CDR2 SYDVKM. This chain's CDR3 is CASSLRQGSYEQYV. The CDR3 DNA follows: TGTGCCAGCAGTTTACGACAGGGAAGCTACGAGCAGTACGTC.

This clonotype showed up just a few times. This chain links TRBV18 with TRBJ2-1, with no clear D. The CDR3 spans 15 residues. Germline V lookup: CDR1 KGHSH, CDR2 LQKENI. Trimming removed 2 bases at V and 5 bases at J, with 13 bases between. CDR3 region: CASSPGASMNNEQFF. DNA of the CDR3: TGTGCCAGCTCACCAGGCGCGTCGATGAACAATGAGCAGTTCTTC.

This clonotype has ten or more counts. J is TRBJ2-1 and V is TRBV7-9; D is uncertain. V lost 4 bases to trimming and J lost 8 bases, with 6 bases between them. The CDR3 consists of 11 residues. CDR1 and CDR2 from the germline V gene are SEHNR and FQNEAQ (reference sequence). The CDR3 loop reads CASSSIDEQFF. The CDR3 nucleotides read TGTGCCAGCAGCTCCATCGATGAGCAGTTCTTC.

This clonotype was picked up a small number of times. DNA of the CDR3: TGTGCCAGCAGGAGAGGTAGCGGGACGTACAATGAGCAGTTCTTC. It yields the protein CASRRGSGTYNEQFF. The chain has TRBV7-2 and TRBJ2-1, with 8 bases aligning to TRBD2. V shed 6 bases, J shed 4 bases, and the junction held 8 bases outside the gene matches. This CDR3 has 15 amino acids. The germline V gene has CDR1 SGHTA and CDR2 FQGNSA.

The chain has TRBV20-1 and TRBJ1-5; maybe TRBD1 (5 bases). Germline CDR1 and CDR2: DFQATT and SNEGSKA (reference sequence). CDR3 length equals 14 residues. The ends were cut back, 5 bases at V and 3 bases at J, with 14 bases in the middle. The CDR3 here is CSAPEGDYNQPQHF. CDR3 DNA sequence: TGCAGTGCTCCCGAAGGGGACTACAATCAGCCCCAGCATTTT.

A few counts support this clonotype. The V gene is TRBV14, the J gene TRBJ2-5; TRBD1 might be the D (5 bases). CDR3 size: 13 residues. CDR1 is SGHDN, CDR2 FVKESK, per germline. V lost 6 bases and J lost 4, with 12 bases in between. The chain's CDR3 is CASRPQGAETQYF. The CDR3 DNA reads as TGTGCCAGCAGACCCCAGGGTGCAGAGACCCAGTACTTC.